Given below is one T cell receptor (beta chain) in context. Antigen: not known. The sample originates from a study of shared clonotypes between healthy human individuals. About the research overall: Every donor yielded three CD4 naive, three CD4 memory, two CD8 naive and one CD8 memory plate. Study-level results: Sampling covered nothing but blood. Tissue TCR repertoires likely differ from those found in blood.

The study ran the assay at deep level. Using immunoSEQ multiplex PCR, the repertoire was profiled, and TCRdb retains in-frame clones only, with some absent. Altogether roughly 330,000 clones are present, roughly 70% being singletons, with the ten largest covering 10% to 13%. Per the germline V gene, CDR1 is MNHNS and CDR2 is SASEGT. Trimming pared 8 bases from V and 6 bases from J, leaving 16 bases between. The CDR3 is 13 residues long. The specimen sequenced was memory CD4+ T cells sorted from blood. Subset meaning: CD45RA-negative fraction. The J gene is TRBJ1-2, the V gene TRBV6-1; D unclear. The sequence came from a man aged 25-45 years in good health. The CDR3: CASREQGRNGYTF. The CDR3 nucleotides are TGTGCCAGCCGAGAACAAGGGAGGAATGGCTACACCTTC.